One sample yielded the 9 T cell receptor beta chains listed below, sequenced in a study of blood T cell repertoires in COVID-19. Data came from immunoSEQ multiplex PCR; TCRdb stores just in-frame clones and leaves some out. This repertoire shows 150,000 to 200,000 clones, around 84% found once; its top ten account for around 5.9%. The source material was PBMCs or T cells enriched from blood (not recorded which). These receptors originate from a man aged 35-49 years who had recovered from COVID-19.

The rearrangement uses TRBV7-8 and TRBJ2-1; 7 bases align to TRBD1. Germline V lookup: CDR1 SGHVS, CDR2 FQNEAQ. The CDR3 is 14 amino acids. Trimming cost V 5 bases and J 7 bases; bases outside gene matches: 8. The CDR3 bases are TGTGCCAGCAGCCTAAGGACAGGCCCTAATGAGCAGTTCTTC. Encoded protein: CASSLRTGPNEQFF.

CDR3 protein: CASSFDRAGSQYF. CDR3 DNA: TGTGCCAGCAGCTTCGACAGGGCGGGATCGCAGTATTTT. The chain carries TRBV7-2 and TRBJ2-3; D may be TRBD1 (7 bases). Germline CDR1 and CDR2: SGHTA and FQGNSA. With 3 bases removed from V and 10 bases from J, the gap between germline ends came to 14 bases. The CDR3 totals 13 residues.

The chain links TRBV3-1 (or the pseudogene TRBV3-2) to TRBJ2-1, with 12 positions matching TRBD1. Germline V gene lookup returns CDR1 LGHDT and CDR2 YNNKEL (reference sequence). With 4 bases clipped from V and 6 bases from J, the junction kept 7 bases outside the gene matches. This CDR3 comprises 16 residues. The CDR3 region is CASSLTRDRGLNEQFF. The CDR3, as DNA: TGTGCCAGCAGCCTAACCCGGGACAGGGGGCTCAATGAGCAGTTCTTC.

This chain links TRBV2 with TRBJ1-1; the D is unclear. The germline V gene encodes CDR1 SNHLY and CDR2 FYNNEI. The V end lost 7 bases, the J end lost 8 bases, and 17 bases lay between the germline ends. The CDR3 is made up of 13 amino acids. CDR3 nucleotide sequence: TGTGCCAGCATCCCCTCGCTAGCGGGGGAAGCTTTCTTT. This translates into CASIPSLAGEAFF.

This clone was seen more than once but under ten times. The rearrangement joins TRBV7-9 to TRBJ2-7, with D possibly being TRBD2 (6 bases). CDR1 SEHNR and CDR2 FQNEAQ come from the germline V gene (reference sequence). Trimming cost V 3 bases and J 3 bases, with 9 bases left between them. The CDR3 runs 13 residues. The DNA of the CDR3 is TGTGCCAGCAGCTTGCCGGGACTCTACGAGCAGTACGTC. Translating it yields CASSLPGLYEQYV.

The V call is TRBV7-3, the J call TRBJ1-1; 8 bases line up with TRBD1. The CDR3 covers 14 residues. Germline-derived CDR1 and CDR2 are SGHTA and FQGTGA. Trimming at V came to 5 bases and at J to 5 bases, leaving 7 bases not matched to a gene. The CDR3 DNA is TGTGCCAGCAGCCTCAGGACAGGGATTACTGAAGCTTTCTTT. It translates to CASSLRTGITEAFF.

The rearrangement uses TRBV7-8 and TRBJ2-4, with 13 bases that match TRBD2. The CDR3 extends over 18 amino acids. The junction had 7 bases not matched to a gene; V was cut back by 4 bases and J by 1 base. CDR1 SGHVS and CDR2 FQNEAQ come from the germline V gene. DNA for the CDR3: TGTGCCAGCAGCTACACTAGCGGGGGGGCCGGGGCCAAAAACATTCAGTACTTC. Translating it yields CASSYTSGGAGAKNIQYF. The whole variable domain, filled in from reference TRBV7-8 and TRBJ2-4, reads GAGVSQSPRYKVAKRGQDVALRCDPISGHVSLFWYQQALGQGPEFLTYFQNEAQLDKSGLPSDRFFAERPEGSVSTLKIQRTQQEDSAVYLCASSYTSGGAGAKNIQYFGAGTRLSVL.

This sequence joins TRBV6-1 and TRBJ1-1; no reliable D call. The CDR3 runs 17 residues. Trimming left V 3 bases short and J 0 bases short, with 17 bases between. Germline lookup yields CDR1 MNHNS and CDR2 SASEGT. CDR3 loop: CASSDPPSAGMNTEAFF. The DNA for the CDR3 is TGTGCCAGCAGTGACCCCCCGTCGGCGGGAATGAACACTGAAGCTTTCTTT.

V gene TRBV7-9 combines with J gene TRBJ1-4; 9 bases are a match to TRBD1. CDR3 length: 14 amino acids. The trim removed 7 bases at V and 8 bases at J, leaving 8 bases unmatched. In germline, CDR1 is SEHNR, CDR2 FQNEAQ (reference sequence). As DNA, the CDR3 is TGTGCCAGCACCATAGACAGGGGGTTCGAAAAACTGTTTTTT. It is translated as CASTIDRGFEKLFF.